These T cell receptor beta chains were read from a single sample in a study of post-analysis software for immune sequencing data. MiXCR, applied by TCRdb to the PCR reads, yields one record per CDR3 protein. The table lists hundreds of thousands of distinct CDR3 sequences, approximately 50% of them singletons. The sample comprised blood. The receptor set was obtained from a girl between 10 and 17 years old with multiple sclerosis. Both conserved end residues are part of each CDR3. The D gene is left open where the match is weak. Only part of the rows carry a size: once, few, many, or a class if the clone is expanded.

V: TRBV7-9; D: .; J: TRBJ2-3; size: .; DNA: TGTGCCAGCAGCGGCGGTGGCGGGTATTCTAGCACAGATACGCAGTATTTT; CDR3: CASSGGGGYSSTDTQYF
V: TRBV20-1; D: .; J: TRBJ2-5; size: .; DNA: TGCAGTGCTAGCCGGGAAGAGACCCAGTACTTC; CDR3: CSASREETQYF
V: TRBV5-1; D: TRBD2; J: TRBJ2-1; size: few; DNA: TGCGCCAGCAGCTTAGAACTAGCGGGGAACAATGAGCAGTTCTTC; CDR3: CASSLELAGNNEQFF
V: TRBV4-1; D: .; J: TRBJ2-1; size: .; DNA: TGCGCCAGCAGCCAAGAAGGCGGGACCGACAATGAGCAGTTCTTC; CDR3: CASSQEGGTDNEQFF
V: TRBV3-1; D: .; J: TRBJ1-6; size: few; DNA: TGTGCCAGCAGCCAAGGTCCGGGTGTACCCCTCCACTTT; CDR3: CASSQGPGVPLHF
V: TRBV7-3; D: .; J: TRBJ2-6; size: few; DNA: TGTGCCAGCAGCTTATTGCGCCTGCCCTCTGGGGCCAACGTCCTGACTTTC; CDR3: CASSLLRLPSGANVLTF
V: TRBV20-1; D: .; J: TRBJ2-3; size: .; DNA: TGCAGTGCACCCCGACGGTCCAGTGGGACAGATACGCAGTATTTT; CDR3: CSAPRRSSGTDTQYF
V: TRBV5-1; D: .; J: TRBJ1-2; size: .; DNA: TGCGCCAGCAGCTTGGGGGTTGAGGGTTTTCTTTATGGCTACACCTTC; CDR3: CASSLGVEGFLYGYTF
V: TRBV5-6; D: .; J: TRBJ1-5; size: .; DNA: TGTGCCAGCAGCCGATGGGGCGGGGATCAGCCCCAGCATTTT; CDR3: CASSRWGGDQPQHF
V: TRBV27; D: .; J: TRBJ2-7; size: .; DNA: TGTGCCAGCAGTCCCCGCGGAAACGAGCAGTACTTC; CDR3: CASSPRGNEQYF
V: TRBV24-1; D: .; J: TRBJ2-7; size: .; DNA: TGTGCCACCAGTGGAGGGCCAGGCAACGAGCAGTACTTC; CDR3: CATSGGPGNEQYF
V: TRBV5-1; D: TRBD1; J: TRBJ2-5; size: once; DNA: TGCGCCAGCAGCTTGGGAGGACAGGCAGCGGTGCTAGAGACCCAGTACTTC; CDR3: CASSLGGQAAVLETQYF
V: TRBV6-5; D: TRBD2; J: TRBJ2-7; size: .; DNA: TGTGCCAGCAGGGTCGGGGGGGAGGAGTACTTC; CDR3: CASRVGGEEYF
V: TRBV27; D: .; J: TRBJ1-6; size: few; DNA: TGTGCCAGCAGTTTTTTGAGAGTTGGTTCACCCCTCCACTTT; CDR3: CASSFLRVGSPLHF
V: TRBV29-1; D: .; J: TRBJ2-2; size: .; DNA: TGCAGCGTTGGCCAGGGTAACACCGGGGAGCTGTTTTTT; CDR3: CSVGQGNTGELFF
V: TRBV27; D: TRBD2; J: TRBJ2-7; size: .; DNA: TGTGCCAGCAGTAACCGACTAGCGGGAGACGAGCAGTACTTC; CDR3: CASSNRLAGDEQYF
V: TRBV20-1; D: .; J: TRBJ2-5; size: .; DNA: TGCAGTGCTAGCGGGGGAGCAGCCGAGACCCAGTACTTC; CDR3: CSASGGAAETQYF
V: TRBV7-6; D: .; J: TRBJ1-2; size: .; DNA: TGTGCCAGCAGCTTATATCGCTTTGGCTACACCTTC; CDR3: CASSLYRFGYTF
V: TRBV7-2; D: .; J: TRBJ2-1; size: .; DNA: TGTGCCAGCAGTTCCAGGCCTCTCAGCTCCTACAATGAGCAGTTCTTC; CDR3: CASSSRPLSSYNEQFF
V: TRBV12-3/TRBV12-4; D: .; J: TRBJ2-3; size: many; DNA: TGTGCCAGCAGTTTTATGCCCAATCGAGATACGCAGTATTTT; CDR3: CASSFMPNRDTQYF
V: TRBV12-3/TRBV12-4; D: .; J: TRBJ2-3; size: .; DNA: TGTGCCAGCAGTTTACCAAGGGAGTCCCCAGCTAGCACAGATACGCAGTATTTT; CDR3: CASSLPRESPASTDTQYF
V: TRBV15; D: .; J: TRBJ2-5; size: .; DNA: TGTGCCGCCAGCAGACCTCGACTAGAGGAGACCCAGTACTTC; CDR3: CAASRPRLEETQYF
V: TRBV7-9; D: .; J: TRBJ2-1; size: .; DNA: TGTGCCAGCAGCTCAGTAGGGGGGCCAGCGGCCGACTACAATGAGCAGTTCTTC; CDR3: CASSSVGGPAADYNEQFF
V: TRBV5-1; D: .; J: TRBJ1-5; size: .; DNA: TGCGCCAGCAGCCCTGACAGCCTGAAGGCGCCCCAGCATTTT; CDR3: CASSPDSLKAPQHF
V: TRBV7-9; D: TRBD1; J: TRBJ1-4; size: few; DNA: TGTGCCAGCCGCGGACAGGGTGGGACTAATGAAAAACTGTTTTTT; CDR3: CASRGQGGTNEKLFF
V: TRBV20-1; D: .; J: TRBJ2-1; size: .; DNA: TGCAGTGCTAGGTCAGGTAATGAGCAGTTCTTC; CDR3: CSARSGNEQFF